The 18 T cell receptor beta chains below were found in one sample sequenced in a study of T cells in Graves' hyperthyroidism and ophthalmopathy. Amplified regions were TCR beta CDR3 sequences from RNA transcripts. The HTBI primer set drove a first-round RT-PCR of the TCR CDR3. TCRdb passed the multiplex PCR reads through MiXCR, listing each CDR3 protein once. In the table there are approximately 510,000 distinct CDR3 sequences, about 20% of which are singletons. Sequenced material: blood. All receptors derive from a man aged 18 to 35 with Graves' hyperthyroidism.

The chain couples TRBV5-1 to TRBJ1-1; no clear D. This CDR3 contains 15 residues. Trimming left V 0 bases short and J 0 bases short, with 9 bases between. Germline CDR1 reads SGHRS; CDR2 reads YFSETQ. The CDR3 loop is CASSLGSTMNTEAFF. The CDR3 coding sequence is TGCGCCAGCAGCTTGGGGTCCACAATGAACACTGAAGCTTTCTTT.

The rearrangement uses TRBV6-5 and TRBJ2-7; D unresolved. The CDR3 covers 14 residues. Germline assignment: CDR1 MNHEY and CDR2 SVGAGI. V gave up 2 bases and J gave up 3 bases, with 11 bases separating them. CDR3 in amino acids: CASSYNRRSYEQYF. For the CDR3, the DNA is TGTGCCAGCAGTTACAATAGACGGAGCTACGAGCAGTACTTC.

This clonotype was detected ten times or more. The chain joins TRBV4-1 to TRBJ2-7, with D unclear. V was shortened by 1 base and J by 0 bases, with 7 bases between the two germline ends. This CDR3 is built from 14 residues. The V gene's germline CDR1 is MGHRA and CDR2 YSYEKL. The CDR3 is CASSQGGSSYEQYF. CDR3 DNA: TGCGCCAGCAGCCAAGGCGGCAGCTCCTACGAGCAGTACTTC.

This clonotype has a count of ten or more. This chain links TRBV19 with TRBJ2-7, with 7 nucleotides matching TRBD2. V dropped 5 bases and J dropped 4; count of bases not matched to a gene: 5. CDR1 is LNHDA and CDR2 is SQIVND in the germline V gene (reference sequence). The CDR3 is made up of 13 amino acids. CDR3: CASSAWGGYEQYF. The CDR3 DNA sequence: TGTGCCAGTAGTGCCTGGGGGGGATACGAGCAGTACTTC.

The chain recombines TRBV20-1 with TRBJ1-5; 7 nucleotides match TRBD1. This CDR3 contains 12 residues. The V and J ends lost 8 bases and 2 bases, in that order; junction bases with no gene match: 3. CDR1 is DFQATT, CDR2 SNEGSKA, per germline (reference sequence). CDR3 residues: CSSGQGNQPQHF. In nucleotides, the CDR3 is TGCAGTTCCGGACAGGGCAATCAGCCCCAGCATTTT.

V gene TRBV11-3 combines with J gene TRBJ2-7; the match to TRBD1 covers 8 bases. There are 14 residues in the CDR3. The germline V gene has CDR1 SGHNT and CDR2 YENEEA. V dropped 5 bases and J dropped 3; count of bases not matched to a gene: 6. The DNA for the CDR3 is TGTGCCAGCAGCCGCCCGGGGACAGGCTACGAGCAGTACTTC. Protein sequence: CASSRPGTGYEQYF. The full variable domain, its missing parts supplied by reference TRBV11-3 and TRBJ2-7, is EAGVVQSPRYKIIEKKQPVAFWCNPISGHNTLYWYLQNLGQGPELLIRYENEEAVDDSQLPKDRFSAERLKGVDSTLKIQPAELGDSAVYLCASSRPGTGYEQYFGPGTRLTVT.

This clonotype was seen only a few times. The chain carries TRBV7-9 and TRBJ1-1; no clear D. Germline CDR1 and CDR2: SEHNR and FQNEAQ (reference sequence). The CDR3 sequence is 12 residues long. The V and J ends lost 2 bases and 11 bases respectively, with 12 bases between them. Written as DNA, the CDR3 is TGTGCCAGCAGCTTATCCCCCTGGGTGGCTTTCTTT. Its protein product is CASSLSPWVAFF. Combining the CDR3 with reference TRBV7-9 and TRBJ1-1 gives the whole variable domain DTGVSQNPRHKITKRGQNVTFRCDPISEHNRLYWYRQTLGQGPEFLTYFQNEAQLEKSRLLSDRFSAERPKGSFSTLEIQRTEQGDSAMYLCASSLSPWVAFFGQGTRLTVV.

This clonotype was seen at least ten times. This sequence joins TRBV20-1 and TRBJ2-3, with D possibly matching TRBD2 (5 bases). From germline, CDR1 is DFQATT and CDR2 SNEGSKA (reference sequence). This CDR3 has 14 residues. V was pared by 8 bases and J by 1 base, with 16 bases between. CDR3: CSTLDRGRTDTQYF. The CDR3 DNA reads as TGCAGTACGCTAGATAGAGGGCGCACAGATACGCAGTATTTT.

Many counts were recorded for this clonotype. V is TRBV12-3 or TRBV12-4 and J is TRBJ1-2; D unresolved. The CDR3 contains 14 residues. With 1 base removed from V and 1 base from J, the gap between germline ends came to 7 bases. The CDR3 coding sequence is TGTGCCAGCAGTTTAGTCACCTTTAACTATGGCTACACCTTC. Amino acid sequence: CASSLVTFNYGYTF.

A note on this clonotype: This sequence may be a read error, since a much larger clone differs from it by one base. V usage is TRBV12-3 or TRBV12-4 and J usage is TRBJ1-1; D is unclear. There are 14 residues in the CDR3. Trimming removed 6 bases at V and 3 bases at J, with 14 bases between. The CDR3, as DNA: TGTGCCAGCAGCCAAGGCTTCCAGGACACTGAAGCTTTCTTT. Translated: CASSQGFQDTEAFF.

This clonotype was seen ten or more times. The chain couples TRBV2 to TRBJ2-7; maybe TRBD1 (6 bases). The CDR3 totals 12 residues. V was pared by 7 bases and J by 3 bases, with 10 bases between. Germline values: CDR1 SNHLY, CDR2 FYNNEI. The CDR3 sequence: CASKNRDYEQYF. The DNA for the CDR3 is TGTGCCAGCAAGAACAGGGACTACGAGCAGTACTTC.

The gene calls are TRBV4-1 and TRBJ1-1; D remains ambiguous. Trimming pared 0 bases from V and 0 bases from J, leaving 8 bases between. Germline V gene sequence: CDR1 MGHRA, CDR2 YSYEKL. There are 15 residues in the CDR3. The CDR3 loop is CASSQERFMNTEAFF. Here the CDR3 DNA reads TGCGCCAGCAGCCAAGAACGGTTTATGAACACTGAAGCTTTCTTT.

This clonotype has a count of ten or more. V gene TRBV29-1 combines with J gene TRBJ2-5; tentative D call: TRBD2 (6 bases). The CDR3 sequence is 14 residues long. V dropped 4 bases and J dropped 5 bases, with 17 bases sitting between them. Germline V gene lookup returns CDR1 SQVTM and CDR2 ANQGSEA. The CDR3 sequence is CSVGARLGGETQYF. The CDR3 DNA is TGCAGCGTTGGGGCCAGGCTCGGAGGGGAGACCCAGTACTTC.

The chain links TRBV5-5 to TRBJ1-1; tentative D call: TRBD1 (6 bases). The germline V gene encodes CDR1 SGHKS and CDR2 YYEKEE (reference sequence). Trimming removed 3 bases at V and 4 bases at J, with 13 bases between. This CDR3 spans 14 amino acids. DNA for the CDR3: TGTGCCAGCAGCTGGGACAATTTGAGCACTGAAGCTTTCTTT. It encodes CASSWDNLSTEAFF.

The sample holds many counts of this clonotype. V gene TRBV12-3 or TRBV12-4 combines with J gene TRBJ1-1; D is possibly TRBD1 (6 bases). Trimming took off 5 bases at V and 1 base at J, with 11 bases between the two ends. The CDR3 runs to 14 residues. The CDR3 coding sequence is TGTGCCAGCAGTCCTCAGGGGAGGAACACTGAAGCTTTCTTT. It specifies CASSPQGRNTEAFF.

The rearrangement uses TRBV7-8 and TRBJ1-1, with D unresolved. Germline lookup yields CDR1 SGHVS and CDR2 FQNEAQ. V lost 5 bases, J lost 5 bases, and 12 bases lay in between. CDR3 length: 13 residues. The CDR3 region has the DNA TGTGCCAGCAGCCCCAAGGATTCGACTGAAGCTTTCTTT. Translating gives CASSPKDSTEAFF.

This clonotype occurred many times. CDR3 DNA: TGCAGTGCTAGAGATTTAGGGGGGGTACAGCCCCAGCATTTT. Translated: CSARDLGGVQPQHF. The chain uses TRBV20-1 and TRBJ1-5, with a weak D call TRBD1 (6 bases). This CDR3 contains 14 residues. The germline CDR1 and CDR2 sequences are DFQATT and SNEGSKA (reference sequence). Trimming removed 0 bases at V and 7 bases at J, with 13 bases between.

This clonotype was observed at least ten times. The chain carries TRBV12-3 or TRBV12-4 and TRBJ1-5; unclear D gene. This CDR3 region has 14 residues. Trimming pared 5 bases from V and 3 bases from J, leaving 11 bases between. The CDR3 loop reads CASSNGPANQPQHF. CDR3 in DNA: TGTGCCAGCAGTAACGGGCCGGCCAATCAGCCCCAGCATTTT.